These T cell receptor beta chains were read from a single sample in a study of T cell repertoires in cytomegalovirus infection. TCRdb passed the reads through MiXCR, listing each CDR3 protein once. The table lists roughly 500,000 distinct CDR3 sequences, 11% of them singletons. Sequencing was carried out using PBMCs. These TCRs come from a human donor in good health (CMV status not recorded). Some clones in this sample may be carry-over from other donors' samples. Both conserved end residues are part of each CDR3. A D gene is named only where the DNA matches it firmly.

TRBJ1-2 TRBV28 . CASSGPGPDLYGYTF
TRBJ2-7 TRBV4-2 . CASSLDLPVRRDTSYEQYF
TRBJ2-7 TRBV5-8 . CASSLAPGTYEQYF
TRBJ2-7 TRBV7-2 . CASSLWDGGNYEQYF
TRBJ1-1 TRBV6-2/TRBV6-3 . CASRTGGGAEAFF
TRBJ2-7 TRBV12-3/TRBV12-4 . CASSLDIPPLYEQYF
TRBJ2-1 TRBV7-9 . CASSLEDWGNEQFF
TRBJ1-6 TRBV20-1 . CSASGGTYNSPLHF
TRBJ2-2 TRBV2 . CASSTGRVTGELFF
TRBJ2-7 TRBV20-1 . CSASEVLSSYEQYF
TRBJ1-3 TRBV25-1 . CASSADTGSGNTIYF
TRBJ2-7 TRBV5-1 TRBD2 CASSSTSGDYEQYF
TRBJ2-5 TRBV2 TRBD2 CASSEALGGGETQYF
TRBJ2-4 TRBV24-1 . CATSDPGLAKNIQYF
TRBJ1-5 TRBV24-1 . CATSSNQGQPQHF
TRBJ1-5 TRBV2 TRBD1 CASQQGGSNQPQHF
TRBJ2-1 TRBV18 . CASYDRIRSGEQFF
TRBJ2-5 TRBV12-3/TRBV12-4 . CASSRDAAGWTQYF
TRBJ1-5 TRBV12-3/TRBV12-4 . CASSPQGHGSNQPQHF
TRBJ2-7 TRBV6-1 TRBD1 CASSRQGKQYF
TRBJ2-3 TRBV14 . CASSPSWGGTSTDTQYF
TRBJ2-6 TRBV7-9 TRBD2 CASSWGTGTSGEAGANVLTF
TRBJ2-5 TRBV3-1 TRBD2 CASSQESTSGLGTQYF
TRBJ2-1 TRBV5-4 . CASSPRGLRTNEQFF
TRBJ1-2 TRBV30 TRBD1 CAWSRFRDSYGYTF